These T cell receptor beta chains were read from a single sample in a study of blood T cell repertoires in COVID-19. Produced via immunoSEQ multiplex PCR; TCRdb's table is partial and in-frame only. The sample has about 130,000 clones; about 70% are singletons. Sequencing input: peripheral blood. Source of these receptors: a woman aged 70-85 years with acute or convalescent COVID-19. Each CDR3 is given with its conserved first and last residue. Each record gives: CDR3 protein, CDR3 DNA, D gene, J gene, clone size, V gene. The D gene is left open where the match is weak. Only some rows state a clone size, as once, few, many or a class for expanded clones.

CASKEWGGNQPQHF | TGTGCCAGTAAAGAGTGGGGCGGCAATCAGCCCCAGCATTTT | - | TRBJ1-5 | - | TRBV19
CASSASRESYNEQFF | TGTGCCAGCAGTGCCTCGAGGGAATCCTACAATGAGCAGTTCTTC | - | TRBJ2-1 | - | TRBV9
CASSLSGLSLGYGYTF | TGTGCCAGCAGTCTCTCCGGACTCTCCCTTGGCTATGGCTACACCTTC | - | TRBJ1-2 | many | TRBV28
CASSLGLAGTTQYF | TGCGCCAGCAGCTTGGGACTAGCGGGGACGACCCAGTACTTC | TRBD2 | TRBJ2-5 | - | TRBV5-1
CASSEASQGGSEQYF | TGTGCCAGCAGTGAAGCGTCGCAGGGAGGGAGTGAGCAGTACTTC | TRBD2 | TRBJ2-7 | few | TRBV6-1
CASSTDRVPEKLFF | TGTGCCAGCAGTACGGACAGGGTGCCTGAAAAACTGTTTTTT | TRBD1 | TRBJ1-4 | few | TRBV28
CASSHPSVMGQAIYGYTF | TGCGCCAGCAGCCACCCCTCGGTTATGGGCCAGGCGATTTATGGCTACACCTTC | - | TRBJ1-2 | - | TRBV4-1
CASRPDIGGTEAFF | TGTGCCAGCAGGCCCGACATCGGAGGGACTGAAGCTTTCTTT | - | TRBJ1-1 | - | TRBV5-4
CASRQANKTGINSNQPQHF | TGTGCCAGCAGGCAGGCGAACAAAACAGGGATTAATAGCAATCAGCCCCAGCATTTT | - | TRBJ1-5 | - | TRBV5-6
CASSLALGQLSEKLFF | TGTGCCAGCAGCTTAGCGTTGGGACAGCTTTCTGAAAAACTGTTTTTT | TRBD1 | TRBJ1-4 | - | TRBV7-2